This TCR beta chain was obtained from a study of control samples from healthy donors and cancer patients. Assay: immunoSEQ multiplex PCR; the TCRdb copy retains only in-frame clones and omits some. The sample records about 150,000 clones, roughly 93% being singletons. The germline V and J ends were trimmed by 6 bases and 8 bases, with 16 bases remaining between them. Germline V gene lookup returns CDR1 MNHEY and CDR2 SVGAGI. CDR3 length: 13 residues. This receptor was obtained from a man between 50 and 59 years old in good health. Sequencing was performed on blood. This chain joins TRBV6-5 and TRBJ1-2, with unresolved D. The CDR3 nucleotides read TGTGCCAGCAGCCCCATGGCCCAAGGAGGCTACACCTTC. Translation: CASSPMAQGGYTF.